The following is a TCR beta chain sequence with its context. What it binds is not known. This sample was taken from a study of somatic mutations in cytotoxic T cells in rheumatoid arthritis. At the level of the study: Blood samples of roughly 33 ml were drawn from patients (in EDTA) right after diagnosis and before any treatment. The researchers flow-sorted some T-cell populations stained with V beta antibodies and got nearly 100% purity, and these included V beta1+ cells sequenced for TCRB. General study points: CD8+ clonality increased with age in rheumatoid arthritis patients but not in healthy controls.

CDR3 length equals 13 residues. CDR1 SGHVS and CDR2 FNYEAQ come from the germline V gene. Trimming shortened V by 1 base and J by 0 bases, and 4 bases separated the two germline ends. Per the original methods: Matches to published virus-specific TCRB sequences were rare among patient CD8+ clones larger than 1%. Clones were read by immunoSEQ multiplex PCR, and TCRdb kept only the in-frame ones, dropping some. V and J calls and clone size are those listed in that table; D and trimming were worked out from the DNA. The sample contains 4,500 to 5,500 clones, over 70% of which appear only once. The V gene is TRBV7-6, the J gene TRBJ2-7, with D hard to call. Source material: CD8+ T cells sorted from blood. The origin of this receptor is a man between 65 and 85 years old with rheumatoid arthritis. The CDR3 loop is CASSLDSSYEQYF. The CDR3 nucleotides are TGTGCCAGCAGCTTAGATAGCTCCTACGAGCAGTACTTC. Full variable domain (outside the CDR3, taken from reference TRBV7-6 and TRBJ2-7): GAGVSQSPRYKVTKRGQDVALRCDPISGHVSLYWYRQALGQGPEFLTYFNYEAQQDKSGLPNDRFSAERPEGSISTLTIQRTEQRDSAMYRCASSLDSSYEQYFGPGTRLTVT.